The 5 T cell receptor beta chains in this list originate from one sample, sequenced in a study of cytomegalovirus exposure and HLA in healthy donors. The study ran its PCR with 60 Vbeta and 13 Jbeta primers. The data were produced by immunoSEQ multiplex PCR, yet TCRdb's version contains in-frame clones alone and is incomplete. The table includes some 130,000 clones, around 76% detected once. The sample taken for sequencing was PBMCs. The receptors were sampled from a male donor in good health and CMV-seronegative.

The rearrangement joins TRBV5-4 to TRBJ1-2, with D perhaps TRBD1 (5 bases). Germline V gene lookup returns CDR1 SGHNT and CDR2 YYREEE (reference sequence). The ends were cut back, 2 bases at V and 8 bases at J, with 10 bases in the middle. The CDR3 extends over 12 amino acids. The CDR3 protein is CASSLSGVGYTF. For the CDR3, the DNA is TGTGCCAGCAGCTTATCGGGGGTCGGCTACACCTTC.

This rearrangement joins TRBV4-3 to TRBJ1-1; 8 bases map to TRBD1. Germline loops: CDR1 LGHNA, CDR2 YSLEER. J was trimmed by 3 bases and V by 0 bases; bases with no gene match: 15. This CDR3 has 19 residues. This CDR3 reads CASSQDPAGGANQDTEAFF. CDR3 sequence (DNA): TGCGCCAGCAGCCAAGATCCAGCAGGGGGCGCTAATCAGGACACTGAAGCTTTCTTT.

This chain links TRBV9 with TRBJ2-3, with D possibly TRBD1 on 6 matching bases. Germline CDR1 SGDLS, CDR2 YYNGEE. CDR3 length: 16 residues. Trimming left V 2 bases short and J 5 bases short, with 18 bases between. In nucleotides, the CDR3 is TGTGCCAGCAGCGTCCGGGACACCCTGGTGGGAGATACGCAGTATTTT. It translates to CASSVRDTLVGDTQYF.

The V call is TRBV15, the J call TRBJ2-7; D is possibly TRBD1 (6 bases). The CDR3 is made up of 15 amino acids. Trimming took 4 bases from V and 1 from J, leaving 14 bases between them. The germline CDR1 and CDR2 sequences are LNHNV and YYDKDF (reference sequence). Here the CDR3 DNA reads TGTGCCACCAGCACCAGCAAGGGGGTGTCCTACGAGCAGTACTTC. It translates to CATSTSKGVSYEQYF.

The chain links TRBV28 to TRBJ2-3; TRBD1 aligns across 8 bases. With 5 bases clipped from V and 1 base from J, the junction kept 5 bases outside the gene matches. The CDR3 is 15 amino acids. Germline V gene data show CDR1 as MDHEN and CDR2 as SYDVKM. CDR3 residues: CASSPGTGGTDTQYF. Written as DNA, the CDR3 is TGTGCCAGCAGTCCCGGGACAGGCGGCACAGATACGCAGTATTTT.